This entry lists 11 T cell receptor beta chains sequenced from one sample in a study of blood T cells in healthy people across ages. It was with a sample-barcoded 5' primer and a J-beta primer mix that a second PCR of roughly 7 to 12 cycles was run. A single record per CDR3 protein comes from TCRdb applying MiXCR to the 5' RACE reads. The table has more than 700,000 distinct CDR3 sequences, around 50% seen once. Specimen: blood. These receptors were collected from a man aged 80 or over in good health.

This clonotype has ten or more counts. V and J are TRBV6-5 and TRBJ2-1, with D maybe TRBD1 (6 bases). CDR1 is MNHEY and CDR2 is SVGAGI in the germline V gene. V lost 0 bases to trimming and J lost 9 bases, with 18 bases between them. CDR3 length equals 16 residues. The CDR3 loop reads CASSYSIEETGLEQFF. The CDR3 DNA reads as TGTGCCAGCAGTTACTCGATAGAGGAAACAGGGCTTGAGCAGTTCTTC.

As concerns this clonotype: The junction departs from germline at one end; a sequencing error may be responsible. The genes are TRBV20-1 and TRBJ1-5, with D maybe TRBD1 (6 bases). Germline V gene sequence: CDR1 DFQATT, CDR2 SNEGSKA (reference sequence). This CDR3 is built from 12 residues. CDR3 amino acids: CSGGRINQPLHF. DNA for the CDR3: TGCAGTGGGGGGCGGATCAATCAGCCCCTGCATTTT.

The sample holds many counts of this clonotype. Being one base from a much bigger clone, this may be a read error. The chain links TRBV20-1 to TRBJ2-3; 9 positions match TRBD2. CDR1 and CDR2 (germline): DFQATT, SNEGSKA (reference sequence). This CDR3 comprises 15 residues. With 4 bases clipped from V and 7 bases from J, the junction kept 12 bases outside the gene matches. This CDR3 reads CSATVVAGELNTQYF. The DNA for the CDR3 is TGCAGTGCTACTGTTGTAGCGGGAGAATTGAATACGCAGTATTTT.

The chain employs TRBV7-9 and TRBJ2-1, with 7 bases matching TRBD2. This CDR3 region has 16 residues. Germline V gene data show CDR1 as SEHNR and CDR2 as FQNEAQ (reference sequence). The V and J ends lost 5 bases and 7 bases, in that order; junction bases with no gene match: 14. The CDR3: CASSHGRGSGWNEQFF. In DNA, the CDR3 is TGTGCCAGCAGCCACGGCCGCGGGAGTGGGTGGAATGAGCAGTTCTTC.

Comments on this clonotype: A read error is possible here, since a much larger clone lies one base away. The chain links TRBV12-3 or TRBV12-4 to TRBJ1-5; no clear D gene. Between the trimmed V and J ends, which lost 3 bases and 0 bases, there was a span of 9 bases. The CDR3 consists of 15 residues. CDR3 nucleotide sequence: TGTGCCAGCAGTTTTAGGTCGTATAGCAATCAGCCCCAGCATTTT. This codes for CASSFRSYSNQPQHF.

This clonotype was detected only a few times. J is TRBJ2-3 and V is TRBV4-2; 12 bases line up with TRBD2. The CDR3 is made up of 19 amino acids. The germline gives CDR1 LGHNA, CDR2 YNFKEQ. With V trimmed by 1 base and J by 2 bases, 10 bases remained unmatched. CDR3 bases: TGTGCCAGCAGCCAAGTGGGGCCTAGCGGGGGGGGGGTCACAGATACGCAGTATTTT. Protein: CASSQVGPSGGGVTDTQYF.

There are a few counts of this clonotype. The rearrangement uses TRBV5-1 and TRBJ2-2; D is unresolved. V gave up 0 bases and J gave up 10 bases, with 13 bases separating them. This CDR3 contains 14 residues. In germline, CDR1 is SGHRS, CDR2 YFSETQ. The CDR3: CASSLEAPWLELFF. The CDR3 region has the DNA TGCGCCAGCAGCTTGGAGGCTCCCTGGCTGGAGCTGTTTTTT. Full variable domain (missing parts from reference TRBV5-1 and TRBJ2-2): KAGVTQTPRYLIKTRGQQVTLSCSPISGHRSVSWYQQTPGQGLQFLFEYFSETQRNKGNFPGRFSGRQFSNSRSEMNVSTLELGDSALYLCASSLEAPWLELFFGEGSRLTVL.

V is TRBV29-1 and J is TRBJ2-7, with 14 bases matching TRBD2. Trimming cost V 5 bases and J 6 bases; bases outside gene matches: 9. CDR1 and CDR2 (germline): SQVTM, ANQGSEA. This CDR3 is built from 15 residues. This CDR3 reads CSVQNPGLAGAEQYF. CDR3 DNA sequence: TGCAGCGTTCAGAACCCGGGACTAGCGGGAGCCGAGCAGTACTTC.

V and J are TRBV7-2 and TRBJ2-1; 9 nucleotides match TRBD2. The germline V gene has CDR1 SGHTA and CDR2 FQGNSA. J lost 0 bases, V lost 2 bases, and 8 bases had no gene match. CDR3 length: 18 residues. CDR3 protein: CASSLWGAGGSSYNEQFF. CDR3 bases: TGTGCCAGCAGCTTATGGGGTGCGGGAGGGAGCTCCTACAATGAGCAGTTCTTC.

The chain uses TRBV18 and TRBJ1-2, with 7 bases identical to TRBD1. Germline V gene sequence: CDR1 KGHSH, CDR2 LQKENI. The CDR3 length is 13 residues. V dropped 5 bases and J dropped 7; count of bases not matched to a gene: 7. CDR3 protein: CASSAARGPGYTF. The DNA of the CDR3 is TGTGCCAGCTCAGCCGCTAGGGGGCCTGGCTACACCTTC.

The chain carries TRBV3-1 and TRBJ1-2, with 7 positions matching TRBD1. The CDR3 is made up of 13 amino acids. Germline V gene lookup returns CDR1 LGHDT and CDR2 YNNKEL (reference sequence). J was trimmed by 6 bases and V by 1 base; bases with no gene match: 2. CDR3 in DNA: TGTGCCAGCAGCCAAGCAGGGGGAAATGGCTACACCTTC. As protein: CASSQAGGNGYTF.